The rows below give T cell receptor beta chains drawn from one sample of a study of cytomegalovirus exposure and HLA in healthy donors. Profiled with immunoSEQ multiplex PCR; TCRdb holds only in-frame clones, not every one. Here the sample spans some 99,000 clones, around three quarters being singletons. The sequenced sample consisted of PBMCs. The receptors come from a man aged 35 to 55 in good health and CMV-seronegative. The CDR3 runs from the conserved cysteine through the conserved F or W. The D gene is left open where the match is weak. Clone size appears in some rows only: once, few, many, or a class for an expanded clone.

D: TRBD1; size: -; V: TRBV6-5; J: TRBJ2-7; CDR3: CASSLYRGPSYEQYF; DNA: TGTGCCAGCAGTCTATACAGGGGACCCTCCTACGAGCAGTACTTC
D: TRBD1; size: once; V: TRBV5-1; J: TRBJ1-2; CDR3: CASSSSGQGVYGYTF; DNA: TGCGCCAGCAGCTCGTCGGGACAGGGGGTATATGGCTACACCTTC
D: TRBD2; size: -; V: TRBV7-9; J: TRBJ2-3; CDR3: CASSSGAGNTDTQYF; DNA: TGTGCCAGCAGCTCCGGAGCGGGGAACACAGATACGCAGTATTTT
D: -; size: -; V: TRBV21-1; J: TRBJ1-2; CDR3: CASRPAPGQQNYGYTF; DNA: TGTGCCAGCAGGCCCGCCCCGGGACAGCAGAACTATGGCTACACCTTC
D: -; size: -; V: TRBV28; J: TRBJ2-2; CDR3: CASSSNLNTGELFF; DNA: TGTGCCAGCAGTTCCAACTTGAACACCGGGGAGCTGTTTTTT
D: TRBD1; size: few; V: TRBV29-1; J: TRBJ2-1; CDR3: CSVEPRDRGGDEQFF; DNA: TGCAGCGTTGAGCCTCGGGACAGGGGTGGCGATGAGCAGTTCTTC
D: TRBD1; size: -; V: TRBV7-2; J: TRBJ2-4; CDR3: CASSLTGTGKNIQYF; DNA: TGTGCCAGCAGCTTAACTGGGACAGGGAAAAACATTCAGTACTTC
D: -; size: -; V: TRBV21-1; J: TRBJ2-1; CDR3: CASSKPRTGGRLGEQFF; DNA: TGTGCCAGCAGCAAACCCCGGACAGGGGGGAGGTTGGGTGAGCAGTTCTTC
D: TRBD1; size: -; V: TRBV9; J: TRBJ1-3; CDR3: CASSGTGASSGNTIYF; DNA: TGTGCCAGCAGCGGGACAGGGGCCAGCTCTGGAAACACCATATATTTT
D: -; size: -; V: TRBV2; J: TRBJ1-1; CDR3: CASSESLPFTEAFF; DNA: TGTGCCAGCAGTGAAAGCCTCCCCTTTACTGAAGCTTTCTTT
D: TRBD1; size: -; V: TRBV5-8; J: TRBJ2-3; CDR3: CASSPRTGGRVDTQYF; DNA: TGTGCCAGCAGCCCCAGGACAGGGGGCAGGGTAGATACGCAGTATTTT
D: TRBD2; size: -; V: TRBV7-2; J: TRBJ2-1; CDR3: CASSSREPGLAGNEQFF; DNA: TGTGCCAGCAGCTCTCGAGAGCCGGGACTAGCGGGCAATGAGCAGTTCTTC
D: TRBD2; size: few; V: TRBV25-1; J: TRBJ2-3; CDR3: CASSEFSGGASDTQYF; DNA: TGTGCCAGCAGTGAGTTTAGCGGGGGGGCGTCAGATACGCAGTATTTT
D: TRBD2; size: -; V: TRBV11-2; J: TRBJ2-1; CDR3: CASSWGGTSLHGEQFF; DNA: TGTGCCAGCAGCTGGGGGGGGACTAGCCTCCACGGTGAGCAGTTCTTC
D: -; size: -; V: TRBV19; J: TRBJ1-2; CDR3: CASSTAGTLYGYTF; DNA: TGTGCCAGTAGTACAGCAGGAACCCTCTATGGCTACACCTTC
D: TRBD1; size: -; V: TRBV6-5; J: TRBJ2-7; CDR3: CASRGRQGAREQYF; DNA: TGTGCCAGCAGAGGGCGACAGGGGGCCCGGGAGCAGTACTTC
D: -; size: -; V: TRBV28; J: TRBJ1-2; CDR3: CASTLGARGRGYTF; DNA: TGTGCCAGCACCTTGGGGGCAAGGGGACGAGGCTACACCTTC
D: TRBD1; size: -; V: TRBV9; J: TRBJ1-1; CDR3: CASSGEGQAGTEAFF; DNA: TGTGCCAGCAGCGGGGAGGGACAGGCTGGCACTGAAGCTTTCTTT
D: TRBD1; size: -; V: TRBV29-1; J: TRBJ1-4; CDR3: CSVGGTVNEKLFF; DNA: TGCAGCGTTGGGGGGACAGTTAATGAAAAACTGTTTTTT
D: -; size: few; V: TRBV5-1; J: TRBJ1-1; CDR3: CASSFGAFF; DNA: TGCGCCAGCAGCTTCGGGGCTTTCTTT
D: TRBD1; size: -; V: TRBV7-2; J: TRBJ1-3; CDR3: CASSFTGGSGNTIYF; DNA: TGTGCCAGCAGCTTCACAGGGGGCAGTGGAAACACCATATATTTT
D: -; size: -; V: TRBV5-6; J: TRBJ2-7; CDR3: CASSLASEQYF; DNA: TGTGCCAGCAGCTTGGCCAGCGAGCAGTACTTC
D: TRBD1; size: -; V: TRBV6-1; J: TRBJ1-1; CDR3: CASKGQENTEAFF; DNA: TGTGCCAGCAAAGGACAGGAAAACACTGAAGCTTTCTTT
D: -; size: -; V: TRBV7-2; J: TRBJ1-6; CDR3: CASSLELPGQSTLHF; DNA: TGTGCCAGCAGCTTAGAGCTTCCAGGGCAAAGCACGCTCCACTTT
D: -; size: -; V: TRBV5-1; J: TRBJ2-7; CDR3: CASSLAGDHSIYEQYF; DNA: TGCGCCAGCAGCTTGGCAGGGGACCACTCCATCTACGAGCAGTACTTC
D: TRBD2; size: -; V: TRBV25-1; J: TRBJ2-7; CDR3: CASSPNSLAGGYEQYF; DNA: TGTGCCAGCAGCCCTAATTCCTTAGCGGGGGGCTACGAGCAGTACTTC
D: -; size: few; V: TRBV11-3; J: TRBJ1-1; CDR3: CASSSQSGSEAFF; DNA: TGTGCCAGCAGCTCGCAATCAGGGTCTGAAGCTTTCTTT
D: TRBD1; size: few; V: TRBV7-2; J: TRBJ2-7; CDR3: CASGTGGEYEQYF; DNA: TGTGCCAGCGGGACAGGGGGAGAGTACGAGCAGTACTTC
D: TRBD2; size: -; V: TRBV7-2; J: TRBJ2-7; CDR3: CASSPLGGLAGGSDYEQYF; DNA: TGTGCCAGCAGCCCCTTGGGGGGGCTAGCGGGGGGTTCTGACTACGAGCAGTACTTC
D: -; size: -; V: TRBV4-3; J: TRBJ2-7; CDR3: CASSQGRNSYEQYF; DNA: TGCGCCAGCAGCCAAGGGCGGAACTCCTACGAGCAGTACTTC
D: -; size: -; V: TRBV6-5; J: TRBJ2-7; CDR3: CASSYGGTTTQYF; DNA: TGTGCCAGCAGTTACGGTGGAACTACAACGCAGTACTTC
D: -; size: -; V: TRBV5-1; J: TRBJ2-2; CDR3: CASSLAGLTGELFF; DNA: TGCGCCAGCAGCTTGGCGGGATTGACCGGGGAGCTGTTTTTT
D: TRBD2; size: -; V: TRBV7-9; J: TRBJ2-1; CDR3: CASTTTSGGLEQFF; DNA: TGTGCCAGCACTACTACTAGCGGGGGACTTGAGCAGTTCTTC
D: -; size: -; V: TRBV6-1; J: TRBJ1-4; CDR3: CASSVQGHEKLFF; DNA: TGTGCCAGCAGTGTCCAGGGGCATGAAAAACTGTTTTTT
D: TRBD1; size: -; V: TRBV7-9; J: TRBJ1-5; CDR3: CSSSPLAGGRWDNQPQHF; DNA: TGTTCCAGCAGCCCCCTGGCAGGGGGCCGTTGGGACAATCAGCCCCAGCATTTT
D: -; size: -; V: TRBV6-6; J: TRBJ1-2; CDR3: CASTRLGEGGYTF; DNA: TGTGCCAGCACCCGACTGGGTGAGGGTGGCTACACCTTC
D: -; size: -; V: TRBV27; J: TRBJ1-1; CDR3: CASSLHGREMNTEAFF; DNA: TGTGCCAGCAGTTTACACGGGCGGGAAATGAACACTGAAGCTTTCTTT
D: TRBD2; size: -; V: TRBV6-1; J: TRBJ2-3; CDR3: CASSLAGSTDTQYF; DNA: TGTGCCAGCAGTTTAGCGGGAAGCACAGATACGCAGTATTTT
D: TRBD2; size: -; V: TRBV16; J: TRBJ2-3; CDR3: CASSLLAGGPWYF; DNA: TGTGCCAGCAGCCTACTAGCGGGAGGGCCCTGGTATTTT
D: TRBD2; size: -; V: TRBV7-2; J: TRBJ2-4; CDR3: CASSSTSGTGHIQYF; DNA: TGTGCCAGCAGTTCGACTAGCGGGACTGGGCACATTCAGTACTTC
D: -; size: -; V: TRBV4-1; J: TRBJ2-7; CDR3: CASSPNSLRQLSYEQYF; DNA: TGCGCCAGCAGCCCCAATAGCCTAAGGCAATTATCCTACGAGCAGTACTTC
D: -; size: -; V: TRBV6-5; J: TRBJ1-1; CDR3: CASSAPTVNTEAFF; DNA: TGTGCCAGCAGCGCCCCGACAGTGAACACTGAAGCTTTCTTT
D: TRBD1; size: -; V: TRBV28; J: TRBJ1-1; CDR3: CASRVGTGLGTEAFF; DNA: TGTGCCAGCAGGGTAGGGACAGGGCTCGGCACTGAAGCTTTCTTT
D: -; size: -; V: TRBV5-1; J: TRBJ1-2; CDR3: CASSRDTGYGYTF; DNA: TGCGCCAGCAGCCGGGACACTGGCTATGGCTACACCTTC
D: TRBD2; size: -; V: TRBV30; J: TRBJ2-2; CDR3: CAWKGRGGLAGELFF; DNA: TGTGCCTGGAAGGGGCGGGGGGGCCTCGCCGGGGAGCTGTTTTTT
D: TRBD1; size: -; V: TRBV9; J: TRBJ1-3; CDR3: CASSVNRDSLRPNTIYF; DNA: TGTGCCAGCAGCGTAAACCGGGACAGCCTCCGCCCGAACACCATATATTTT
D: TRBD1; size: -; V: TRBV4-3; J: TRBJ2-2; CDR3: CASSQDPTGGSGELFF; DNA: TGCGCCAGCAGCCAAGATCCGACAGGGGGCTCCGGGGAGCTGTTTTTT
D: -; size: -; V: TRBV27; J: TRBJ2-3; CDR3: CASSPQIHKTDTQYF; DNA: TGTGCCAGCAGCCCTCAGATTCACAAAACAGATACGCAGTATTTT
D: -; size: -; V: TRBV2; J: TRBJ2-5; CDR3: CASNRRLSQETQYF; DNA: TGTGCCAGTAACAGGCGTTTATCTCAAGAGACCCAGTACTTC
D: TRBD1; size: -; V: TRBV6-5; J: TRBJ1-2; CDR3: CASSRDRVGGYTF; DNA: TGTGCCAGCAGTCGGGACAGGGTCGGCGGCTACACCTTC